The 19 T cell receptor beta chains in this list originate from one sample, sequenced in a study of blood T cell repertoires in COVID-19. Produced via immunoSEQ multiplex PCR; TCRdb's table is partial and in-frame only. The table shows 150,000 to 200,000 clones, with 85% to 95% occurring only once. Sequenced material: peripheral blood. Receptor source: a woman aged 55 to 70 with COVID-19, enrolled during active disease.

The rearrangement uses TRBV7-3 and TRBJ1-6, with TRBD1 as a possible D gene (5 bases). Trimming shortened V by 3 bases and J by 7 bases, and 10 bases separated the two germline ends. Germline V CDR1 and CDR2: SGHTA, FQGTGA. The CDR3 totals 14 residues. The CDR3 reads CASSLERGNSPLHF. In DNA form, the CDR3 reads TGTGCCAGCAGCTTGGAAAGGGGAAATTCACCCCTCCACTTT. The full variable domain, completed using reference TRBV7-3 and TRBJ1-6, is GAGVSQTPSNKVTEKGKYVELRCDPISGHTALYWYRQSLGQGPEFLIYFQGTGAADDSGLPNDRFFAVRPEGSVSTLKIQRTERGDSAVYLCASSLERGNSPLHFGNGTRLTVT.

This clone has only a few counts. The genes are TRBV12-5 and TRBJ1-6; D is unclear. The CDR3 runs 16 residues. The germline V and J ends were trimmed by 1 base and 3 bases, with 10 bases remaining between them. Germline CDR1 reads LGHNT; CDR2 reads FRNRAP. The CDR3, as DNA: TGTGCTAGTGGTTTGGAGCGGGGTTTCTATAATTCACCCCTCCACTTT. This encodes CASGLERGFYNSPLHF.

The V and J genes are TRBV15 and TRBJ1-5, with a tentative D call TRBD1 (6 bases). CDR3 length equals 18 residues. Looked up from germline, CDR1 is LNHNV and CDR2 is YYDKDF (reference sequence). V shed 3 bases and J shed 4 bases, with 22 bases lying between them. DNA of the CDR3: TGTGCCACCAGCAGCCAATGGGGCCCCGGGACACATAATCAGCCCCAGCATTTT. Translation gives CATSSQWGPGTHNQPQHF.

The genes are TRBV5-4 and TRBJ2-7; TRBD1 matches at 9 bases. Germline V gives CDR1 SGHNT, CDR2 YYREEE (reference sequence). CDR3 length equals 15 residues. The junction had 5 bases not matched to a gene; V was cut back by 1 base and J by 3 bases. DNA of the CDR3: TGTGCCAGCAGCTTGCTGGGACAGGGAAGCTACGAGCAGTACTTC. Its translation is CASSLLGQGSYEQYF.

Written as DNA, the CDR3 is TGTGCCAGCAGGACGGGGTGGGGTTTGGGCGAAAAACTGTTTTTT. The encoded protein is CASRTGWGLGEKLFF. The gene calls are TRBV6-5 and TRBJ1-4; D is uncertain. Trimming left V 6 bases short and J 8 bases short, with 19 bases between. CDR3 length: 15 residues. Germline V lookup: CDR1 MNHEY, CDR2 SVGAGI.

The chain joins TRBV19 to TRBJ1-3; D uncertain. Germline V lookup: CDR1 LNHDA, CDR2 SQIVND (reference sequence). This CDR3 is 17 amino acids long. The V and J ends lost 3 bases and 3 bases respectively, with 18 bases between them. This chain's CDR3 is CASSIFLFPGVGNTIYF. DNA of the CDR3: TGTGCCAGTAGTATTTTCCTCTTCCCGGGAGTTGGAAACACCATATATTTT.

The V gene is TRBV9, the J gene TRBJ1-4; D unresolved. V lost 2 bases, J lost 0 bases, and 8 bases lay in between. The germline gives CDR1 SGDLS, CDR2 YYNGEE. There are 15 residues in the CDR3. CDR3 residues: CASSVRRSTNEKLFF. The CDR3, as DNA: TGTGCCAGCAGCGTCAGGCGCTCAACTAATGAAAAACTGTTTTTT.

The chain has TRBV18 and TRBJ1-6, with D perhaps matching TRBD1 (6 bases). Germline lookup yields CDR1 KGHSH and CDR2 LQKENI. The CDR3 loop spans 14 amino acids. Trimming shortened V by 3 bases and J by 9 bases, and 12 bases separated the two germline ends. CDR3 sequence (DNA): TGTGCCAGCTCACCGGGACCCAGGGGTTCACCCCTCCACTTT. This translates into CASSPGPRGSPLHF.

The chain uses TRBV19 and TRBJ1-6; no clear D. V was pared by 4 bases and J by 6 bases, with 16 bases between. The CDR3 loop spans 16 amino acids. Germline-derived CDR1 and CDR2 are LNHDA and SQIVND (reference sequence). CDR3 residues: CASSTGWTAGNSPLHF. The DNA of the CDR3 is TGTGCCAGTAGTACGGGGTGGACGGCAGGTAATTCACCCCTCCACTTT.

The chain uses TRBV7-2 and TRBJ1-1; D call uncertain. The CDR3 loop spans 14 amino acids. The germline V and J ends were trimmed by 7 bases and 1 base, with 13 bases remaining between them. CDR1 and CDR2 from the germline V gene are SGHTA and FQGNSA. CDR3 region: CASNPGTANTEAFF. As DNA, the CDR3 is TGTGCCAGCAACCCCGGTACAGCGAACACTGAAGCTTTCTTT. Full variable domain (outside the CDR3, taken from reference TRBV7-2 and TRBJ1-1): GAGVSQSPSNKVTEKGKDVELRCDPISGHTALYWYRQSLGQGLEFLIYFQGNSAPDKSGLPSDRFSAERTGGSVSTLTIQRTQQEDSAVYLCASNPGTANTEAFFGQGTRLTVV.

CDR3 DNA: TGTGCCAGCAGAGGAAGGGACAGGGACGGTTCACCCCTCCACTTT. This encodes CASRGRDRDGSPLHF. This rearrangement joins TRBV6-6 to TRBJ1-6; 9 bases align to TRBD1. The germline gives CDR1 MNHNY, CDR2 SVGAGI (reference sequence). Trimming at V came to 6 bases and at J to 9 bases, leaving 9 bases not matched to a gene. The CDR3 covers 15 residues.

The chain links TRBV2 to TRBJ1-4, with TRBD1 matching 7 bases. V shed 4 bases and J 6 bases; nucleotides not matched to a gene: 5. The CDR3 loop spans 14 amino acids. The germline CDR1 and CDR2 sequences are SNHLY and FYNNEI. The CDR3 nucleotides read TGTGCCAGCAGTGTCTCAGGGGGGTATGAAAAACTGTTTTTT. Protein: CASSVSGGYEKLFF.

V usage is TRBV15 and J usage is TRBJ1-1, with D maybe TRBD1 (5 bases). Trimming removed 8 bases at V and 5 bases at J, with 21 bases between. Germline lookup yields CDR1 LNHNV and CDR2 YYDKDF (reference sequence). The length of the CDR3 is 15 residues. CDR3 nucleotides: TGTGCCACCTTAGTGGTGCGAGCAGGGCGTACTGAAGCTTTCTTT. Amino acid sequence: CATLVVRAGRTEAFF.

The V and J genes are TRBV15 and TRBJ1-2; D might be TRBD1 (5 bases). Germline CDR1 and CDR2: LNHNV and YYDKDF (reference sequence). This CDR3 is built from 16 residues. The V end lost 7 bases, the J end lost 0 bases, and 18 bases lay between the germline ends. The CDR3 DNA sequence: TGTGCCACCAACGCGTATGGACACCTAGCTAACTATGGCTACACCTTC. Protein sequence: CATNAYGHLANYGYTF.

J is TRBJ2-1 and V is TRBV5-1; D is uncertain. Germline CDR1 SGHRS, CDR2 YFSETQ. The CDR3 is made up of 13 amino acids. Deletions cut 0 bases from V and 6 bases from J, with 7 bases between. The CDR3 spells CASSLVASNEQFF. CDR3 coding DNA: TGCGCCAGCAGCTTGGTGGCATCCAATGAGCAGTTCTTC.

V usage is TRBV5-5 and J usage is TRBJ2-7; 8 positions agree with TRBD1. Trimming took 2 bases from V and 1 from J; bases not matched to a gene: 14. The germline gives CDR1 SGHKS, CDR2 YYEKEE (reference sequence). The CDR3 has 18 amino acids. CDR3 bases: TGTGCCAGCAGCTTTGGTCAGGGGGCAACATCTGGGTCCTACGAGCAGTACTTC. Translation gives CASSFGQGATSGSYEQYF.

The chain couples TRBV6-5 to TRBJ1-2; 7 bases are a match to TRBD1. The CDR3 has 12 residues. The germline CDR1 and CDR2 sequences are MNHEY and SVGAGI. Trimming cost V 6 bases and J 5 bases; bases outside gene matches: 3. The DNA for the CDR3 is TGTGCCAGCAGCATACAGGGGTATGGCTACACCTTC. This codes for CASSIQGYGYTF.

This rearrangement joins TRBV18 to TRBJ1-6; D is undetermined. CDR3 length equals 15 residues. Per germline, CDR1 KGHSH and CDR2 LQKENI. Trimming removed 6 bases at V and 7 bases at J, with 16 bases between. As DNA, the CDR3 is TGTGCCAGCTCCATTTCGGAGGGTGGAAATTCACCCCTCCACTTT. Amino acids: CASSISEGGNSPLHF.

The rearrangement uses TRBV7-2 and TRBJ1-1; D is uncertain. The CDR3 runs 13 residues. V lost 5 bases, J lost 1 base, and 8 bases lay in between. CDR1 is SGHTA and CDR2 is FQGNSA in the germline V gene. In nucleotides, the CDR3 is TGTGCCAGCAGCCAGACAAGGAACACTGAAGCTTTCTTT. This gives the protein CASSQTRNTEAFF.